This T cell receptor (beta chain) was sequenced during a study of blood T cells in healthy people across ages. Study-level findings and limits: Expanded clonotype shifts may have been confounded, as the donors had an unknown CMV status. Measured against age, TCR beta diversity per million T cells decreased in a roughly linear manner.

Sample-barcoded 5' priming and a J-beta primer mix drove a second PCR of roughly 7 to 11 cycles. TCRdb reprocessed the 5' RACE reads with MiXCR, giving one entry per CDR3 protein. The sample carries under 1,000,000 distinct CDR3 sequences, under 40% recorded once. A word on this clonotype: The antigen is unknown. Its ends do not fully match the called genes, so a read error is possible.

There are 14 residues in the CDR3. Germline assignment: CDR1 SNHLY and CDR2 FYNNEI. The authors extracted at least 6 micrograms of total RNA per sample. What was sequenced was blood. This clonotype was sampled from a man aged 18 to 29 in good health. The rearrangement joins TRBV2 to TRBJ1-2; 7 nucleotides agree with TRBD1. The CDR3 loop reads CASSAYDRVYDYTF. The CDR3 nucleotides read TGTGCCAGCAGTGCCTACGACAGGGTCTATGACTACACCTTC.